This T cell receptor (beta chain) was recovered during a study of cytomegalovirus exposure and HLA in healthy donors. Germline assignment: CDR1 SGHRS and CDR2 YFSETQ. The CDR3 sequence is 16 residues long. V shed 4 bases, J shed 2 bases, and the junction held 11 bases outside the gene matches. The PCR used 60 Vbeta and 13 Jbeta primers. Sequenced by immunoSEQ multiplex PCR; TCRdb stores in-frame clones only, minus some. The sample features under 60,000 clones, with 10% to 15% in its top ten. Source material: PBMCs. This sequence was found in a woman aged 25 to 39 in good health and CMV-seropositive. V gene TRBV5-1 combines with J gene TRBJ1-2, with 7 bases matching TRBD1. CDR3 DNA: TGCGCCAGCAGCCCCCCGTTCGAGGGGGCGAACTATGGCTACACCTTC. Its protein product is CASSPPFEGANYGYTF.